The 30 T cell receptor beta chains reported below all come from one sample, sequenced in a study of OX40 agonist ivuxolimab in advanced cancers. Clones were sequenced by immunoSEQ multiplex PCR, and TCRdb holds only the in-frame ones, with some missing. The sample lists around 30,000 clones, roughly 80% seen once, with roughly 21% in the top ten. Sequences were derived from CD4+ or CD8+ T cells sorted from blood, sampled in a trial of the OX40 agonist ivuxolimab. The receptors come from an adult with an advanced solid tumor such as melanoma, head and neck, liver or kidney cancer.

The rearrangement joins TRBV30 to TRBJ1-2; 10 bases agree with TRBD1. From germline, CDR1 is GTSNPN and CDR2 SVGIG (reference sequence). This CDR3 has 12 residues. Trimming at V came to 3 bases and at J to 11 bases, leaving 6 bases not matched to a gene. The chain's CDR3 is CAWSRDRGRYTF. The DNA for the CDR3 is TGTGCCTGGAGCCGGGACAGGGGAAGATACACCTTC.

The chain joins TRBV9 to TRBJ2-2, with TRBD1 as a possible D gene (6 bases). Germline V lookup: CDR1 SGDLS, CDR2 YYNGEE. The V gene lost 0 bases and the J gene lost 5 bases, with 11 bases spanning the gap. The CDR3 runs 15 residues. CDR3 region: CASSVGAGETGELFF. CDR3 bases: TGTGCCAGCAGCGTAGGGGCAGGGGAAACCGGGGAGCTGTTTTTT.

The chain has TRBV2 and TRBJ1-4; TRBD1 matches at 9 bases. Germline CDR1 is SNHLY and CDR2 is FYNNEI. The CDR3 has 16 amino acids. V dropped 10 bases and J dropped 0; count of bases not matched to a gene: 9. The CDR3 is CATTGTGPATNEKLFF. DNA of the CDR3: TGTGCCACTACCGGGACAGGGCCCGCAACTAATGAAAAACTGTTTTTT.

This clone is medium-sized (0.01 to 0.1%) in the sample. The chain employs TRBV6-1 and TRBJ1-4; D possibly corresponds to TRBD1 (5 bases). Germline CDR1 is MNHNS and CDR2 is SASEGT. The CDR3 contains 16 residues. Trimming left V 2 bases short and J 7 bases short, with 17 bases between. CDR3 DNA sequence: TGTGCCAGCAGTGAACAAGCCGGACACGGTCTTGAAAAACTGTTTTTT. Translated: CASSEQAGHGLEKLFF.

The rearrangement links TRBV29-1 to TRBJ2-2; 9 nucleotides line up with TRBD2. The CDR3 sequence is 11 residues long. Germline CDR1 is SQVTM and CDR2 is ANQGSEA. The V segment lost 7 bases and the J segment 6 bases; nucleotides outside the gene matches: 0. The CDR3 coding sequence is TGCAGCGGACTAGCGGCCGGGGAGCTGTTTTTT. Its translation is CSGLAAGELFF.

V gene TRBV7-2 combines with J gene TRBJ1-3; D is perhaps TRBD1 (6 bases). Germline V gives CDR1 SGHTA, CDR2 FQGNSA. Trimming removed 7 bases from V and 3 bases from J, with 16 bases in between. This CDR3 region has 15 residues. The CDR3 nucleotides are TGTGCCAGCACTACCGAGGGGGGCAATGGAAACACCATATATTTT. Its translation: CASTTEGGNGNTIYF.

The V gene is TRBV28, the J gene TRBJ1-1; 12 bases are shared with TRBD1. CDR3 size: 14 residues. V dropped 5 bases and J dropped 11; count of bases not matched to a gene: 9. Germline values: CDR1 MDHEN, CDR2 SYDVKM. The CDR3 nucleotides are TGTGCCAGCAGTCTTCCCGGGACAGGGGGCGCGGCTTTCTTT. This translates into CASSLPGTGGAAFF. The full variable domain, in which reference TRBV28 and TRBJ1-1 provide the parts outside the CDR3, is DVKVTQSSRYLVKRTGEKVFLECVQDMDHENMFWYRQDPGLGLRLIYFSYDVKMKEKGDIPEGYSVSREKKERFSLILESASTNQTSMYLCASSLPGTGGAAFFGQGTRLTVV.

The V and J genes are TRBV6-5 and TRBJ2-5, with TRBD2 as a possible D gene (6 bases). The end of the DNA aligns better with TRBJ2-7, so the J call may be wrong. Germline CDR1 is MNHEY and CDR2 is SVGAGI. This CDR3 comprises 14 residues. CDR3 nucleotides: TGTGCCAGCAGCCCCGGACTGGGAGGCTACGAGCAGTACTTC. Amino acids: CASSPGLGGYEQYF.

This clone was found a few times. Its ends do not fully match the called genes, so a read error is possible. This rearrangement joins TRBV6-5 to TRBJ1-1; perhaps TRBD1 as D (5 bases). This CDR3 comprises 12 residues. Looked up from germline, CDR1 is MNHEY and CDR2 is SVGAGI. The CDR3 is CASSYHQGTPNF. The CDR3 nucleotides are TGTGCCAGCAGTTACCACCAGGGTACCCCCAACTTT.

V usage is TRBV27 and J usage is TRBJ2-5; tentative D call: TRBD2 (6 bases). The CDR3 spans 15 residues. V lost 1 base and J lost 2, with 11 bases in between. Germline CDR1 and CDR2: MNHEY and SMNVEV (reference sequence). The CDR3, as DNA: TGTGCCAGCAGTTTATGGCTGGCGGGGCAAGAGACCCAGTACTTC. It yields the protein CASSLWLAGQETQYF.

The CDR3 DNA reads TGTGCCAGCTCATCCCGGACAGGGTCCGATAAAGGCACAGATACGCAGTATTTT. Amino acids: CASSSRTGSDKGTDTQYF. This chain uses TRBV18 with TRBJ2-3, with TRBD1 matching 8 bases. CDR1 and CDR2 from the germline V gene are KGHSH and LQKENI. The CDR3 is 18 amino acids. The V and J ends lost 5 bases and 1 base, in that order; junction bases with no gene match: 14.

The chain couples TRBV19 to TRBJ1-2; D not certain. Trimming left V 4 bases short and J 4 bases short, with 10 bases between. CDR1 and CDR2 from the germline V gene are LNHDA and SQIVND (reference sequence). The CDR3 length is 13 residues. The CDR3 DNA is TGTGCCAGTAGTACCCGGGATTCCTATGGCTACACCTTC. Amino acid sequence: CASSTRDSYGYTF.

The CDR3: CASEDRVVEQYF. The CDR3, as DNA: TGCGCCAGCGAGGACAGGGTGGTAGAGCAGTACTTC. This chain connects TRBV10-1 to TRBJ2-7, with 8 bases that match TRBD1. This CDR3 has 12 amino acids. Per the germline V gene, CDR1 is WNHNN and CDR2 is SYGVQD (reference sequence). The V segment lost 8 bases and the J segment 7 bases; nucleotides outside the gene matches: 7.

This clone is a singleton in its sample. The CDR3 DNA sequence: TGTGCCAGCAGCTTAGTGGGGGAAGAGCAGTTCTTC. As protein: CASSLVGEEQFF. J is TRBJ2-1 and V is TRBV7-3, with D possibly called TRBD1 or TRBD2 (5 bases each). CDR1 and CDR2 from the germline V gene are SGHTA and FQGTGA. This CDR3 has 12 residues. Trimming stripped 2 bases from V and 10 bases from J, with 9 bases between.

This clone was seen a few times. This chain uses TRBV19 with TRBJ1-6; D gene ambiguous. CDR1 is LNHDA, CDR2 SQIVND, per germline (reference sequence). Trimming took off 6 bases at V and 4 bases at J, with 13 bases between the two ends. The CDR3 runs to 15 residues. The CDR3 DNA reads TGTGCCAGTAGAGGATCCGGCGGTTATAATTCACCCCTCCACTTT. Amino acids: CASRGSGGYNSPLHF.

This chain joins TRBV7-9 and TRBJ1-3; D ambiguous. V lost 6 bases, J lost 2 bases, and 14 bases lay in between. Germline CDR1 reads SEHNR; CDR2 reads FQNEAQ (reference sequence). The CDR3 is 15 residues long. CDR3 protein: CASRATEAAGNTIYF. The CDR3 region has the DNA TGTGCCAGCAGGGCGACTGAGGCGGCTGGAAACACCATATATTTT.

The rearrangement links TRBV5-5 to TRBJ1-5; D is perhaps TRBD1 (6 bases). Trimming removed 0 bases at V and 3 bases at J, with 10 bases between. CDR1 and CDR2 (germline): SGHKS, YYEKEE (reference sequence). The CDR3 loop spans 15 amino acids. The CDR3 DNA is TGTGCCAGCAGCTTGGCGGGGGGACACAATCAGCCCCAGCATTTT. This encodes CASSLAGGHNQPQHF.

The rearrangement joins TRBV5-6 to TRBJ1-1; the match to TRBD1 covers 8 bases. Trimming took 1 base from V and 2 from J; bases not matched to a gene: 13. Germline V lookup: CDR1 SGHDT, CDR2 YYEEEE. The CDR3 totals 18 residues. In nucleotides, the CDR3 is TGTGCCAGCAGCTTGCAGGATCGGGACAGGTCCCCTAACACTGAAGCTTTCTTT. It codes for CASSLQDRDRSPNTEAFF.

The chain employs TRBV29-1 and TRBJ1-2; 7 bases align to TRBD1. Germline V CDR1 and CDR2: SQVTM, ANQGSEA. Trimming removed 6 bases from V and 2 bases from J; junction bases left unmatched: 3. The CDR3 totals 12 residues. The CDR3 loop reads CSVKQGNYGYTF. The CDR3 DNA is TGCAGCGTCAAACAGGGGAACTATGGCTACACCTTC.

The chain has TRBV7-3 and TRBJ2-3; 8 nucleotides agree with TRBD2. Germline V gene data show CDR1 as SGHTA and CDR2 as FQGTGA. Germline trimming cut 3 bases from V and 1 base from J; bases unmatched to any gene: 0. This CDR3 comprises 14 residues. The CDR3 sequence: CASSLTSGTDTQYF. The CDR3, as DNA: TGTGCCAGCAGCTTGACTAGCGGCACAGATACGCAGTATTTT.

V gene TRBV25-1 combines with J gene TRBJ2-1; D might be TRBD1 (5 bases). Germline loops: CDR1 MGHDK, CDR2 SYGVNS. Trimming stripped 4 bases from V and 4 bases from J, with 11 bases between. This CDR3 region has 14 residues. CDR3 sequence (DNA): TGTGCCAGCAGTGTGCCAGGGCCTTACAATGAGCAGTTCTTC. Translating gives CASSVPGPYNEQFF.

The gene calls are TRBV10-3 and TRBJ2-7; the D gene is possibly TRBD2 (6 bases). V dropped 11 bases and J dropped 6 bases, with 17 bases sitting between them. The germline V gene encodes CDR1 ENHRY and CDR2 SYGVKD. The length of the CDR3 is 12 residues. CDR3 bases: TGTGCCTCCAAAGGACGGGGGACCGAGCAGTACTTC. As protein: CASKGRGTEQYF.

This clone is categorized as medium-sized. V gene TRBV6-6 combines with J gene TRBJ1-3; D may be TRBD1 (6 bases). V lost 6 bases and J 7 bases, leaving 22 bases between the germline ends. The germline gives CDR1 MNHNY, CDR2 SVGAGI (reference sequence). The CDR3 is 16 residues long. CDR3 region: CASSPRGATPANTIYF. For the CDR3, the DNA is TGTGCCAGCAGCCCCCGGGGGGCGACGCCGGCCAACACCATATATTTT.

This rearrangement joins TRBV5-5 to TRBJ2-2; D gene ambiguous. Trimming left V 1 base short and J 7 bases short, with 11 bases between. This CDR3 spans 14 amino acids. Per germline, CDR1 SGHKS and CDR2 YYEKEE (reference sequence). In DNA form, the CDR3 reads TGTGCCAGCAGCTTGAGCATGGGTGGCGGGGAGCTGTTTTTT. It yields the protein CASSLSMGGGELFF.

The sample holds one count of this clone. CDR3 loop: CASDPRGTGRRYF. CDR3 in DNA: TGTGCCAGCGACCCCCGGGGAACAGGGCGTAGGTACTTC. This chain connects TRBV6-8 to TRBJ2-7; a weak D match, TRBD1 (6 bases). CDR3 size: 13 residues. V lost 8 bases to trimming and J lost 12 bases, with 23 bases between them. Germline CDR1 MNHGY, CDR2 SAAAGT.

V usage is TRBV5-1 and J usage is TRBJ1-1, with TRBD1 as a possible D gene (5 bases). CDR3 length equals 13 residues. Germline V gene lookup returns CDR1 SGHRS and CDR2 YFSETQ. V lost 4 bases and J lost 3, with 10 bases in between. The CDR3 DNA sequence: TGCGCCAGCAGCCCGGGACGGGACACTGAAGCTTTCTTT. Encoded protein: CASSPGRDTEAFF.

This clone was picked up a small number of times. The chain carries TRBV9 and TRBJ2-1, with unresolved D. The CDR3 length is 14 residues. CDR1 and CDR2 (germline): SGDLS, YYNGEE. The ends were cut back, 0 bases at V and 7 bases at J, with 11 bases in the middle. DNA of the CDR3: TGTGCCAGCAGCGTAGGGGTGGCAGCTAATGAGCAGTTCTTC. Its translation is CASSVGVAANEQFF.

This clone came up a few times. The chain employs TRBV27 and TRBJ2-7; TRBD1 is a possible D gene (5 bases). Germline V lookup: CDR1 MNHEY, CDR2 SMNVEV (reference sequence). This CDR3 region has 15 residues. The germline V and J ends were trimmed by 6 bases and 0 bases, with 15 bases remaining between them. CDR3 sequence reads: CASRPRQRSSYEQYF. The DNA of the CDR3 is TGTGCCAGCAGACCAAGACAGCGCAGCTCCTACGAGCAGTACTTC.

The J gene is TRBJ1-6, the V gene TRBV5-5; D is unresolved. The germline gives CDR1 SGHKS, CDR2 YYEKEE (reference sequence). V lost 0 bases, J lost 7 bases, and 5 bases lay in between. This CDR3 has 13 residues. CDR3 sequence reads: CASSLEWNSPLHF. The CDR3 DNA is TGTGCCAGCAGCTTGGAGTGGAATTCACCCCTCCACTTT.

J is TRBJ2-1 and V is TRBV7-9; D unclear. Trimming shortened V by 4 bases and J by 6 bases, and 10 bases separated the two germline ends. Germline V gene data show CDR1 as SEHNR and CDR2 as FQNEAQ (reference sequence). CDR3 length: 13 amino acids. CDR3 sequence: CASSWVGRNEQFF. The CDR3, as DNA: TGTGCCAGCAGCTGGGTCGGGCGCAATGAGCAGTTCTTC.